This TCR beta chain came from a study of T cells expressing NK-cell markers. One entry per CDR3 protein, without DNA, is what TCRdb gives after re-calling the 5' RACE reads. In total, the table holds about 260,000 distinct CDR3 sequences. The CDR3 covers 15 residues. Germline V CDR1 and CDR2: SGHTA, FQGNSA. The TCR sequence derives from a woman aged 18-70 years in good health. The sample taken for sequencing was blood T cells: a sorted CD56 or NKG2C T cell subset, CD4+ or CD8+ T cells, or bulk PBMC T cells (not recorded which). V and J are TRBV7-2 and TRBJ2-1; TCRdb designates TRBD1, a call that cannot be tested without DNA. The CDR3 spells CASSRPGTAYNEQFF.